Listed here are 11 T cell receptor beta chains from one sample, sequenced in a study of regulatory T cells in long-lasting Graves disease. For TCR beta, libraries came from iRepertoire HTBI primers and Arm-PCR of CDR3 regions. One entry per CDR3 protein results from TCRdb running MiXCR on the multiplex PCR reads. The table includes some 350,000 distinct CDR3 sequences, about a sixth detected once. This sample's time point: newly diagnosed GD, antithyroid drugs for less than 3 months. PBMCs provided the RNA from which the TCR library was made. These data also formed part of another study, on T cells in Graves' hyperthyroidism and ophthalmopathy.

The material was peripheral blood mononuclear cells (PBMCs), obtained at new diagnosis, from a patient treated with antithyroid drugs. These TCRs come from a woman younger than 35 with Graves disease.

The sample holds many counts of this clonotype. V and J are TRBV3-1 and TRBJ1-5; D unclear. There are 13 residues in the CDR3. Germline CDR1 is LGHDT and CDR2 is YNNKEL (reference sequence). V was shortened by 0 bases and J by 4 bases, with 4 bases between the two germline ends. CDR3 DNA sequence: TGTGCCAGCAGCCAAGATCTAAATCAGCCCCAGCATTTT. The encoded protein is CASSQDLNQPQHF. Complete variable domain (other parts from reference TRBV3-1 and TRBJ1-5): DTAVSQTPKYLVTQMGNDKSIKCEQNLGHDTMYWYKQDSKKFLKIMFSYNNKELIINETVPNRFSPKSPDKAHLNLHINSLELGDSAVYFCASSQDLNQPQHFGDGTRLSIL.

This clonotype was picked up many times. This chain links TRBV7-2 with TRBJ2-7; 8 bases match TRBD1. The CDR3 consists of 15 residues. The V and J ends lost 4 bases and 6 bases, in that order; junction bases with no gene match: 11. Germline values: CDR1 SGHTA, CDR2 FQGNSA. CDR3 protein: CASSWGRAGGSEQYF. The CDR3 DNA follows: TGTGCCAGCAGCTGGGGGCGCGCAGGGGGCTCCGAGCAGTACTTC.

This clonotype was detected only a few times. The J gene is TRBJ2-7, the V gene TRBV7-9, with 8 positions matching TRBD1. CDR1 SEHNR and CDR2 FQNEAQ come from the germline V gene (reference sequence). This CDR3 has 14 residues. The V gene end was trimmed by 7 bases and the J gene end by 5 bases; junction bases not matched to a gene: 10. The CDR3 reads CASKDIGQGHEQYF. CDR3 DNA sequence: TGTGCCAGCAAAGACATCGGACAGGGCCACGAGCAGTACTTC.

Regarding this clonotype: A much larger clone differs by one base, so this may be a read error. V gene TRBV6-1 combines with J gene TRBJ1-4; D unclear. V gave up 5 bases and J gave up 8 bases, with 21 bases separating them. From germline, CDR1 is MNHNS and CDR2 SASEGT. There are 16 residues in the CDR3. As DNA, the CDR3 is TGTGCCAGCAGTAACGGACGGCTGCCTTACTGGGAAAAACTGTTTTTT. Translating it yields CASSNGRLPYWEKLFF.

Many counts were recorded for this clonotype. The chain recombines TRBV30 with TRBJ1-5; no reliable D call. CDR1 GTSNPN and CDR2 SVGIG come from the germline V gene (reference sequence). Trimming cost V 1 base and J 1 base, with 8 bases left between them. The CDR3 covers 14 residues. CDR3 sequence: CAWSGGYSNQPQHF. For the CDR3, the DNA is TGTGCCTGGAGTGGTGGCTACAGCAATCAGCCCCAGCATTTT.

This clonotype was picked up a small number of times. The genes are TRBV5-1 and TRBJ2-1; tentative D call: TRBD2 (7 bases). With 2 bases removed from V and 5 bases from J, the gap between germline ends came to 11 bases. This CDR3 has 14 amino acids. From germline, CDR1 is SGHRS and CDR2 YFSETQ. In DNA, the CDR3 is TGCGCCAGCAGCTTTAGGGGGGGAGACAATGAGCAGTTCTTC. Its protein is CASSFRGGDNEQFF.

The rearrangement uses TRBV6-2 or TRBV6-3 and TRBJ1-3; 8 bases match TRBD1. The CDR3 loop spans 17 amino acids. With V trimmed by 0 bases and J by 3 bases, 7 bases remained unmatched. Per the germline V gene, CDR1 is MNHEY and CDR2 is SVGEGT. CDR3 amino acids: CASSYSIPGQGGNTIYF. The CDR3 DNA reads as TGTGCCAGCAGTTACTCGATCCCCGGACAGGGTGGAAACACCATATATTTT.

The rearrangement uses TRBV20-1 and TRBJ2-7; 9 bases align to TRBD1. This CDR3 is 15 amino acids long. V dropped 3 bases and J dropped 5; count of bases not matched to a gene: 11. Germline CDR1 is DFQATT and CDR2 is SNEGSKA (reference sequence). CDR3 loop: CSARAGDRATHEQYF. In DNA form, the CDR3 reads TGCAGTGCTAGGGCGGGGGACAGGGCTACGCACGAGCAGTACTTC.

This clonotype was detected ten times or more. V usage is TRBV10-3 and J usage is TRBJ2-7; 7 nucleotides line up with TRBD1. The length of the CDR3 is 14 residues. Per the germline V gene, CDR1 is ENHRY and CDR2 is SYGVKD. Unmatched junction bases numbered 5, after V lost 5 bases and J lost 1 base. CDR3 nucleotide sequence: TGTGCCATCAGTATCGACAGGGAATCCTACGAGCAGTACTTC. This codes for CAISIDRESYEQYF.

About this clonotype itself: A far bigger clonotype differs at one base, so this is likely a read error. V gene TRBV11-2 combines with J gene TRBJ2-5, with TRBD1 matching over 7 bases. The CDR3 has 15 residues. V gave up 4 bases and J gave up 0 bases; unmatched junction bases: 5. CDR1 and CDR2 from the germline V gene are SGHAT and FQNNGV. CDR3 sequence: CASSSGQWNQETQYF. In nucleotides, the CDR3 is TGTGCCAGCAGCTCGGGACAGTGGAACCAAGAGACCCAGTACTTC.

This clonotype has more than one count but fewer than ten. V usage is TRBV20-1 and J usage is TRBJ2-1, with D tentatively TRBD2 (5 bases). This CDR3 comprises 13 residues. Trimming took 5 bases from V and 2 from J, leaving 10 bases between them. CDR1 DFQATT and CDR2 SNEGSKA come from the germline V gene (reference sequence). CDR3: CSAGEITYNEQFF. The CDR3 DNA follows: TGCAGTGCTGGGGAGATAACCTACAATGAGCAGTTCTTC.